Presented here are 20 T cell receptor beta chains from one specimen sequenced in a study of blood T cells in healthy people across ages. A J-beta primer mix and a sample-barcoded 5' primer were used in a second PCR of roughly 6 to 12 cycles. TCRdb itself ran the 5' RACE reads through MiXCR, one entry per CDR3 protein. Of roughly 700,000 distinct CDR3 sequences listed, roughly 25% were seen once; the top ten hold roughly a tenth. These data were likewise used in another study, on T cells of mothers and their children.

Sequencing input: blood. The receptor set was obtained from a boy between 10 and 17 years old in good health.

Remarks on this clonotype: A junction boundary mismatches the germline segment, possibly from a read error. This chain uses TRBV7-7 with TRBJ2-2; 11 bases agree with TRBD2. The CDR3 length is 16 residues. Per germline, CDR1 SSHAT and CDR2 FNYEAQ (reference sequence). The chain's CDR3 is CASSFASGGSNGELFF. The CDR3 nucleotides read TGTGCTAGCAGCTTCGCTAGCGGGGGGTCCAACGGGGAGCTGTTTTTT. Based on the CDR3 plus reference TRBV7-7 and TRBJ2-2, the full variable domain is GAGVSQSPRYKVTKRGQDVTLRCDPISSHATLYWYQQALGQGPEFLTYFNYEAQPDKSGLPSDRFSAERPEGSISTLTIQRTEQRDSAMYRCASSFASGGSNGELFFGEGSRLTVL.

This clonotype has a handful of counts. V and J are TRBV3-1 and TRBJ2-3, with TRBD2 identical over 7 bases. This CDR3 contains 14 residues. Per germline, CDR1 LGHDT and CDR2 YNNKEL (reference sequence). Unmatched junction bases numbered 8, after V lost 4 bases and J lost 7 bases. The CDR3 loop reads CASSPTGTIHTQYF. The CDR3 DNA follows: TGTGCCAGCAGCCCTACCGGGACTATCCATACGCAGTATTTT.

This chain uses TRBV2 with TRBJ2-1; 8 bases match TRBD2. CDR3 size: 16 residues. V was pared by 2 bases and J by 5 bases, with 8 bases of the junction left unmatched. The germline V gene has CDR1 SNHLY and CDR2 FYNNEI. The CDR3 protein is CASSESQREIDNEQFF. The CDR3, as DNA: TGTGCCAGCAGTGAAAGCCAGCGGGAGATCGACAATGAGCAGTTCTTC.

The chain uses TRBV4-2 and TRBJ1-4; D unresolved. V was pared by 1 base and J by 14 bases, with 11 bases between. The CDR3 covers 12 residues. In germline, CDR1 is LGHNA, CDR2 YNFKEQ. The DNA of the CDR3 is TGTGCCAGCAGCCAAGGCCCGGTAGGGCTGTTTTTT. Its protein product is CASSQGPVGLFF.

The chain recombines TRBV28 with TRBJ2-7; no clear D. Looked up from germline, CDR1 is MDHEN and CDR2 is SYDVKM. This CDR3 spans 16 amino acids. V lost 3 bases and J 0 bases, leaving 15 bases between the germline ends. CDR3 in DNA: TGTGCCAGCAGTTTCTCTCGACTGCGTAACTCCTACGAGCAGTACTTC. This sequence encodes CASSFSRLRNSYEQYF. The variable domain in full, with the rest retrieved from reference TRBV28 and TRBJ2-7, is DVKVTQSSRYLVKRTGEKVFLECVQDMDHENMFWYRQDPGLGLRLIYFSYDVKMKEKGDIPEGYSVSREKKERFSLILESASTNQTSMYLCASSFSRLRNSYEQYFGPGTRLTVT.

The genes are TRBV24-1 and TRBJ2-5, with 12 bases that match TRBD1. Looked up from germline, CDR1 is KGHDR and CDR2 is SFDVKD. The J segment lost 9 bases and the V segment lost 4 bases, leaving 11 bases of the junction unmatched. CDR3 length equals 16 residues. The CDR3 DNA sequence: TGTGCCACCAGTGAAAAGGGACAGGGGGCGCATGAGGCCCAGTACTTC. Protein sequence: CATSEKGQGAHEAQYF.

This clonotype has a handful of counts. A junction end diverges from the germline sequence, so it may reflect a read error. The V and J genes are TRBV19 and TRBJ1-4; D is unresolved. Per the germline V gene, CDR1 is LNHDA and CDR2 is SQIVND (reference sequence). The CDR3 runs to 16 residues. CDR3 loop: CVSSIFSSRLDEKLFF. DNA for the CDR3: TGTGTCAGTAGTATTTTCAGTTCTCGCCTCGATGAAAAACTGTTTTTT.

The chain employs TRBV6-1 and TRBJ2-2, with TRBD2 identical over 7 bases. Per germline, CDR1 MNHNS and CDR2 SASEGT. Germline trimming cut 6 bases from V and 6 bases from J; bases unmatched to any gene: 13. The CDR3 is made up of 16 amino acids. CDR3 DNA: TGTGCCAGCAGCCCGGGGGGACCGCGGCGCTCCGGGGAGCTGTTTTTT. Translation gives CASSPGGPRRSGELFF.

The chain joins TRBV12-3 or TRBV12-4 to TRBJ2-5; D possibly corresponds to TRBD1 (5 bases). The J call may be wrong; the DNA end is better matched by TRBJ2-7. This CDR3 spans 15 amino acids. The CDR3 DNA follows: TGTGCCAGCAGTTTGGGGCTACAGGTGACCTACGAGCAGTACTTC. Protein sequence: CASSLGLQVTYEQYF.

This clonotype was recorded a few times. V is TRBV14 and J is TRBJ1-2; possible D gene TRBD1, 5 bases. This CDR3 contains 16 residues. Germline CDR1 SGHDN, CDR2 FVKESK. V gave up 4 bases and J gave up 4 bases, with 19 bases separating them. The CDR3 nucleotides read TGTGCCAGCAGCCGCGACGGGACCGACCTAGGCTATGGCTACACCTTC. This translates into CASSRDGTDLGYGYTF.

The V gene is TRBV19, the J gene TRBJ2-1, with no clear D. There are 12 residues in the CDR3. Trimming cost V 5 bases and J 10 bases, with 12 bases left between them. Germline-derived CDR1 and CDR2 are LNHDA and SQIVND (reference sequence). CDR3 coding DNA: TGTGCCAGTAGTCACGAATGGCAGGAGCAGTTCTTC. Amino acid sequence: CASSHEWQEQFF.

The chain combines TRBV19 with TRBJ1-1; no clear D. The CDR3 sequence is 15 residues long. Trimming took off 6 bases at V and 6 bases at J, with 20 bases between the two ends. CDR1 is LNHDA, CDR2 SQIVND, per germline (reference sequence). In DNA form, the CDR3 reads TGTGCCAGTAGCTCCTACCCCGCCAAAGCCCCTGAAGCTTTCTTT. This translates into CASSSYPAKAPEAFF.

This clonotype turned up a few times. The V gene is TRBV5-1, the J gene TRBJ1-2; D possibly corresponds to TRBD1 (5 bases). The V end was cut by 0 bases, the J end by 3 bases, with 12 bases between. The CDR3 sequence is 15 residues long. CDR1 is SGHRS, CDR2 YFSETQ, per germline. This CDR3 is CASSLDVRDYYGYTF. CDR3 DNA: TGCGCCAGCAGCTTGGACGTCAGGGATTACTATGGCTACACCTTC.

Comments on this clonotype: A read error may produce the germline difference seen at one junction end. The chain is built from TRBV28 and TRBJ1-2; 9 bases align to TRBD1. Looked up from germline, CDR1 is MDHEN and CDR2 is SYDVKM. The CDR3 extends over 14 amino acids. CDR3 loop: CACSPGTGTYGYTF. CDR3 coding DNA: TGTGCCTGCAGTCCAGGGACAGGGACCTATGGCTACACCTTC.

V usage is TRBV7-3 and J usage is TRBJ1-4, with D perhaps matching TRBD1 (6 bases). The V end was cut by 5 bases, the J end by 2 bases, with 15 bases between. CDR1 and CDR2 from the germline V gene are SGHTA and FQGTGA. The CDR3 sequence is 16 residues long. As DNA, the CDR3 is TGTGCCAGCAGCACTGGGGGGGCCGGCACTAATGAAAAACTGTTTTTT. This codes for CASSTGGAGTNEKLFF.

The CDR3 nucleotides read TGTGCCAGCAGTGAATACGGGGGGACAGGGACAAATGATGGCTACACCTTC. It specifies CASSEYGGTGTNDGYTF. The chain recombines TRBV25-1 with TRBJ1-2; 9 bases are shared with TRBD1. The trim removed 0 bases at V and 6 bases at J, leaving 11 bases unmatched. The CDR3 has 17 amino acids. Germline V gives CDR1 MGHDK, CDR2 SYGVNS.

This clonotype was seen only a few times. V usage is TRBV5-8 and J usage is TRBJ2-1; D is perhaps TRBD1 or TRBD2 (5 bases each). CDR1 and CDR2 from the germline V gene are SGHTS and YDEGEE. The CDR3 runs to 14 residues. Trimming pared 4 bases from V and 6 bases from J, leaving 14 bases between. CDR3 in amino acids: CASSRSGPVNEQFF. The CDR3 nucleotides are TGTGCCAGCAGCCGATCGGGGCCGGTCAATGAGCAGTTCTTC.

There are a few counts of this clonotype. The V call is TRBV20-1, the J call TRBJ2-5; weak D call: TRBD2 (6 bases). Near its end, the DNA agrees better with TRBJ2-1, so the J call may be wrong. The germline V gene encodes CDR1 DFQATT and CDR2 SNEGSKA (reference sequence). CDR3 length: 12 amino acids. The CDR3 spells CSATSGSDEQFF. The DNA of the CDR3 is TGCAGTGCTACGAGCGGGTCCGATGAGCAGTTCTTC.

CDR3 loop: CSAIPDLTQYF. CDR3 in DNA: TGCAGTGCTATACCCGATCTGACCCAGTACTTC. J is TRBJ2-5 and V is TRBV20-1; D is unclear. The CDR3 runs 11 residues. CDR1 and CDR2 from the germline V gene are DFQATT and SNEGSKA (reference sequence). The V gene lost 4 bases and the J gene lost 7 bases, with 10 bases spanning the gap.

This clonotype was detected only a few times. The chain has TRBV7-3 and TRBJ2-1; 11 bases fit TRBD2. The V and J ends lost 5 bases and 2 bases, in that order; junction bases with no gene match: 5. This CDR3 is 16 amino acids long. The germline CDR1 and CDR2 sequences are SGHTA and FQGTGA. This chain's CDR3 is CASSTLAGGAYNEQFF. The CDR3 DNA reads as TGTGCCAGCAGCACCTTAGCGGGGGGGGCCTACAATGAGCAGTTCTTC.